These 21 T cell receptor beta chains share one sample of origin, sequenced in a study of shared clonotypes between healthy human individuals. Data came from immunoSEQ multiplex PCR; TCRdb stores just in-frame clones and leaves some out. The repertoire consists of roughly 2.2 million clones, with roughly 93% occurring once and the leading ten covering 0.39%. Sample: naive CD4+ T cells from PBMCs. Indicated subset: CD45RA+ positively selected. These receptors were obtained from a man younger than 30 in good health. Some clones in this sample may be carry-over from other donors' samples.

The chain uses TRBV25-1 and TRBJ2-2; a possible D gene is TRBD2 (5 bases). The CDR3 length is 14 residues. Trimming took 7 bases from V and 2 from J, leaving 11 bases between them. Germline V gene data show CDR1 as MGHDK and CDR2 as SYGVNS. CDR3 sequence reads: CASKRSSNTGELFF. In nucleotides, the CDR3 is TGTGCCAGCAAGCGGTCCAGTAACACCGGGGAGCTGTTTTTT.

The chain links TRBV28 to TRBJ1-5; 7 nucleotides agree with TRBD1. The length of the CDR3 is 16 residues. J was trimmed by 4 bases and V by 5 bases; bases with no gene match: 11. Germline CDR1 and CDR2: MDHEN and SYDVKM. The CDR3 DNA reads TGTGCCAGCAGTCGAAGACAGGGAGTAAGGAATCAGCCCCAGCATTTT. The encoded protein is CASSRRQGVRNQPQHF.

The V gene is TRBV2, the J gene TRBJ2-7, with TRBD1 matching over 8 bases. The germline CDR1 and CDR2 sequences are SNHLY and FYNNEI. The V gene end was trimmed by 3 bases and the J gene end by 5 bases; junction bases not matched to a gene: 6. The CDR3 has 14 residues. CDR3 DNA: TGTGCCAGCAGTGAGAAACAGGGGGAGAACGAGCAGTACTTC. Translating it yields CASSEKQGENEQYF.

This clone has only one observation. The rearrangement uses TRBV9 and TRBJ2-1, with 11 nucleotides matching TRBD2. The CDR3 has 14 amino acids. V lost 4 bases, J lost 5 bases, and 2 bases stayed unmatched. Germline CDR1 and CDR2: SGDLS and YYNGEE. The CDR3 loop reads CASSKGLADNEQFF. The CDR3 region has the DNA TGTGCCAGCAGCAAGGGACTAGCGGACAATGAGCAGTTCTTC.

The chain employs TRBV7-2 and TRBJ1-3, with a possible D match to TRBD1 (6 bases). V was pared by 7 bases and J by 2 bases, with 18 bases between. There are 16 residues in the CDR3. Germline V gene data show CDR1 as SGHTA and CDR2 as FQGNSA. For the CDR3, the DNA is TGTGCCAGCACCTATGCGGGGGGCGCAGCTGGAAACACCATATATTTT. Translating it yields CASTYAGGAAGNTIYF.

This rearrangement joins TRBV4-2 to TRBJ1-4; D perhaps matches TRBD1 (6 bases). Per germline, CDR1 LGHNA and CDR2 YNFKEQ. The CDR3 loop spans 16 amino acids. Deletions cut 6 bases from V and 0 bases from J, with 14 bases between. The CDR3 is CASRPTGAPTNEKLFF. The CDR3, as DNA: TGTGCCAGCAGACCGACAGGTGCGCCAACTAATGAAAAACTGTTTTTT.

The chain uses TRBV14 and TRBJ2-7; D gene uncertain. The CDR3 contains 13 residues. The germline V gene has CDR1 SGHDN and CDR2 FVKESK. V dropped 1 base and J dropped 3 bases, with 7 bases sitting between them. The CDR3 loop is CASSQARNYEQYF. The CDR3 DNA reads as TGTGCCAGCAGCCAAGCGAGAAACTACGAGCAGTACTTC.

V gene TRBV7-7 combines with J gene TRBJ2-1; 8 bases align to TRBD2. The V gene end was trimmed by 5 bases and the J gene end by 6 bases; junction bases not matched to a gene: 3. In germline, CDR1 is SSHAT, CDR2 FNYEAQ (reference sequence). This CDR3 has 13 residues. The CDR3 sequence is CASSLGTSNEQFF. The CDR3 coding sequence is TGTGCCAGCAGCCTTGGGACTAGCAATGAGCAGTTCTTC.

V and J are TRBV5-1 and TRBJ2-3, with D hard to call. This CDR3 is 14 amino acids long. CDR1 SGHRS and CDR2 YFSETQ come from the germline V gene. V was trimmed by 2 bases and J by 1 base, leaving 8 bases between them. The CDR3 bases are TGCGCCAGCAGCTTCGGAGACGGCACAGATACGCAGTATTTT. Its protein is CASSFGDGTDTQYF.

Turning to this clone: The sample has other DNA sequences that encode this CDR3 too. The chain carries TRBV2 and TRBJ2-2, with D unclear. Between the trimmed V and J ends, which lost 8 bases and 1 base, there was a span of 5 bases. This CDR3 has 12 amino acids. The germline V gene encodes CDR1 SNHLY and CDR2 FYNNEI. CDR3 DNA sequence: TGTGCCAGCGGCCGGAACACCGGGGAGCTGTTTTTT. This translates into CASGRNTGELFF.

In nucleotides, the CDR3 is TGTGCCAGCAGCCAAGCCCCCGGGACTCAGCAGTTCTTC. It encodes CASSQAPGTQQFF. The genes are TRBV14 and TRBJ2-1; TRBD2 is a possible D gene (6 bases). The CDR3 has 13 amino acids. The V end lost 1 base, the J end lost 11 bases, and 12 bases lay between the germline ends. Germline V gene sequence: CDR1 SGHDN, CDR2 FVKESK.

About this clone itself: Other DNA sequences of this sample code for an identical CDR3. The rearrangement joins TRBV19 to TRBJ2-6, with D unresolved. Germline V gene sequence: CDR1 LNHDA, CDR2 SQIVND (reference sequence). This CDR3 is built from 16 residues. V was trimmed by 3 bases and J by 0 bases, leaving 9 bases between them. The CDR3 DNA is TGTGCCAGTAGTATCGCTCGCGGCTCTGGGGCCAACGTCCTGACTTTC. Its translation is CASSIARGSGANVLTF.

V usage is TRBV9 and J usage is TRBJ2-1; 12 nucleotides line up with TRBD2. V lost 3 bases and J lost 5; bases outside the gene matches: 9. CDR3 length: 17 amino acids. Per germline, CDR1 SGDLS and CDR2 YYNGEE. The CDR3 DNA sequence: TGTGCCAGCAGCGGACTAGCGGGAGACTGGTACGACAATGAGCAGTTCTTC. Translated, it gives CASSGLAGDWYDNEQFF.

This clone has a single count. The chain combines TRBV29-1 with TRBJ1-6; D uncertain. CDR3 size: 12 residues. The germline gives CDR1 SQVTM, CDR2 ANQGSEA. V lost 0 bases and J lost 14, with 11 bases in between. The CDR3 region is CSVEDLAGTLHF. The CDR3, as DNA: TGCAGCGTTGAAGATCTCGCCGGGACCCTCCACTTT.

The chain links TRBV7-7 to TRBJ1-3; unclear D gene. CDR3 length equals 13 residues. Germline lookup yields CDR1 SSHAT and CDR2 FNYEAQ (reference sequence). Deletions cut 5 bases from V and 16 bases from J, with 21 bases between. CDR3 in amino acids: CASSPTPEGLRYF. DNA for the CDR3: TGTGCCAGCAGCCCAACCCCGGAGGGCCTCCGGTATTTT.

J is TRBJ2-3 and V is TRBV9; maybe TRBD2 (6 bases). V shed 0 bases and J shed 6 bases, with 20 bases lying between them. Germline CDR1 reads SGDLS; CDR2 reads YYNGEE. CDR3 length: 17 amino acids. CDR3 sequence (DNA): TGTGCCAGCAGCGTAGCTACGGTCCTCGGGGGAGTCGATACGCAGTATTTT. It yields the protein CASSVATVLGGVDTQYF.

The V call is TRBV14, the J call TRBJ2-7; D remains ambiguous. The CDR3 is 15 residues long. V was cut by 0 bases and J by 6 bases, with 15 bases left in between. Germline CDR1 SGHDN, CDR2 FVKESK. The chain's CDR3 is CASSQDRVRRGEQYF. The CDR3, as DNA: TGTGCCAGCAGCCAAGATAGAGTGCGGAGAGGCGAGCAGTACTTC.

The gene calls are TRBV11-2 and TRBJ1-1; tentative D call: TRBD1 (5 bases). Trimming took 5 bases from V and 0 from J, leaving 10 bases between them. Germline V gene data show CDR1 as SGHAT and CDR2 as FQNNGV. The CDR3 is 14 amino acids. CDR3 DNA: TGTGCCAGCAGCGGCGGGGCACTGAACACTGAAGCTTTCTTT. Its translation is CASSGGALNTEAFF.

This clone was seen a single time. V is TRBV18 and J is TRBJ2-6; the D gene is possibly TRBD2 (5 bases). The CDR3 totals 18 residues. Trimming left V 6 bases short and J 2 bases short, with 20 bases between. CDR1 is KGHSH, CDR2 LQKENI, per germline. This CDR3 is CASSADTARAAGANVLTF. CDR3 DNA: TGTGCCAGCTCCGCCGATACCGCGCGGGCAGCTGGGGCCAACGTCCTGACTTTC.

The chain uses TRBV5-6 and TRBJ2-4, with D uncertain. The germline V gene has CDR1 SGHDT and CDR2 YYEEEE. The ends were cut back, 0 bases at V and 0 bases at J, with 10 bases in the middle. The CDR3 totals 16 residues. CDR3 in DNA: TGTGCCAGCAGCTTGGAGCCCAGCCTAGCCAAAAACATTCAGTACTTC. Protein: CASSLEPSLAKNIQYF. The full variable domain, with the rest looked up from reference TRBV5-6 and TRBJ2-4, is DAGVTQSPTHLIKTRGQQVTLRCSPKSGHDTVSWYQQALGQGPQFIFQYYEEEERQRGNFPDRFSGHQFPNYSSELNVNALLLGDSALYLCASSLEPSLAKNIQYFGAGTRLSVL.

The chain joins TRBV6-5 to TRBJ2-1; D remains unclear. V shed 7 bases and J shed 6 bases, with 16 bases lying between them. This CDR3 comprises 14 residues. Germline V gives CDR1 MNHEY, CDR2 SVGAGI. The CDR3 DNA reads as TGTGCCAGCAAGTTTAACGGATTTCGCAATGAGCAGTTCTTC. This gives the protein CASKFNGFRNEQFF.